This record looks at one T cell receptor beta chain sequence and its context. Its antigen is not known. This entry comes from a study of T cells in localized non-small cell lung cancer. The study, taken as a whole, reports: Uninvolved adjacent lung had more T cell clonality than any other tissue, topping tumor. Adjacent lung exhibited a median of about 56 among the 100 most abundant tumor clones. Longer overall survival accompanied higher blood T cell density. Sequencing involved a lone tumor region, leaving heterogeneity possible.

Generated by immunoSEQ multiplex PCR, the TCRdb table keeps only in-frame clones and is missing some. The sample has 70,000 to 75,000 clones, approximately 84% seen once. Per germline, CDR1 SGHRS and CDR2 YFSETQ. The CDR3 totals 12 residues. V lost 1 base to trimming and J lost 5 bases, with 7 bases between them. This sequence originates from a female donor older than 55 with stage I lung adenocarcinoma. Sequences were derived from peripheral blood, sampled before any cancer treatment. V usage is TRBV5-1 and J usage is TRBJ2-7; D is undetermined. The CDR3 region has the DNA TGCGCCAGCAGCTTGAACGGTAACGAGCAGTACTTC. The encoded protein is CASSLNGNEQYF.